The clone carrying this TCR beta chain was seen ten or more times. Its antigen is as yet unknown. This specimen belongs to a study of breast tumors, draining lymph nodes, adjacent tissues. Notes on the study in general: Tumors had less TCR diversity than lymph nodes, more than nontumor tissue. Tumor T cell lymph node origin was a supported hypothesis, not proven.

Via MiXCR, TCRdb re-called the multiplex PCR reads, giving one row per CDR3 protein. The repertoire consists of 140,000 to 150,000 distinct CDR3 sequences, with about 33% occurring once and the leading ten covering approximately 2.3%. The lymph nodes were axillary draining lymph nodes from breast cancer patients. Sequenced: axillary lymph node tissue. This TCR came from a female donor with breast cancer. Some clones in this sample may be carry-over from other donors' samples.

CDR3 bases: TGCAGTGCTGGCAGGAACAGGGGAGGAAACGTCTACGAGCAGTACTTC. Translation gives CSAGRNRGGNVYEQYF. The gene calls are TRBV20-1 and TRBJ2-7, with D maybe TRBD1 (7 bases). The CDR3 contains 16 residues. With 5 bases removed from V and 3 bases from J, the gap between germline ends came to 23 bases. The germline gives CDR1 DFQATT, CDR2 SNEGSKA (reference sequence).